This T cell receptor beta chain derives from a study of CD8+CD57+ T cells in acquired aplastic anemia. The study's findings and limits: Both patients and controls carried the same twenty-nine CD8+ CDR3 sequences.

Before being chosen for sequencing, patients had shown CD8+CD57+ cell expansion by flow cytometry. At blood sampling, none of the patients had yet received therapy. Looked up from germline, CDR1 is SGHAT and CDR2 is FQNNGV. The V gene end was trimmed by 5 bases and the J gene end by 4 bases; junction bases not matched to a gene: 10. The CDR3 is made up of 16 amino acids. With respect to this clonotype: Its antigen is still unknown.

Profiling that covered TCR beta VDJ and CDR3 relied on genomic DNA as its template. TCRdb re-analysed the reads in MiXCR, keeping a single row per CDR3 protein. Among more than 150,000 distinct CDR3 sequences listed, about 45% were seen once. This chain links TRBV11-2 with TRBJ2-1, with 8 bases matching TRBD1. The sample consisted of sorted CD4+, CD8+, or CD8+CD57+ T cells (not recorded which) from PBMCs. The sequence was collected from a human donor with aplastic anemia. The CDR3 DNA follows: TGTGCCAGCAGCCCAAGCACAGGGGGTCAATACAATGAGCAGTTCTTC. Encoded protein: CASSPSTGGQYNEQFF.